The clone carrying this T cell receptor (beta chain) came up many times. As yet, its antigen is unknown. The data were taken from a study of T cell repertoires in cytomegalovirus infection. The overall study: Through public TCR beta signatures, both CMV infection and matching HLA type were indicated.

The CDR3 runs 20 residues. Germline V gene data show CDR1 as SGHVS and CDR2 as FQNEAQ. The junction had 19 bases not matched to a gene; V was cut back by 1 base and J by 2 bases. General study results and limits: What dominated the ex vivo response were HLA-C-restricted CMV-specific TCR beta clonotypes.

One entry per CDR3 protein, called by TCRdb with MiXCR from the reads. The sample includes approximately 730,000 distinct CDR3 sequences, 25% to 35% of them seen just once. The receptor was derived from a human donor in good health (CMV status not recorded). Some clones in this sample may be carry-over from other donors' samples. The sequencing used cultured CD8+ T cells from PBMCs, collected from culture after CMV antigen stimulation. This chain links TRBV7-8 with TRBJ1-2, with TRBD1 identical over 7 bases. The CDR3 coding sequence is TGTGCCAGCAGCTTAGTAACAGGGGCTACTCATACTTACTCGAACTATGGCTACACCTTC. Its protein product is CASSLVTGATHTYSNYGYTF.